These 2 T cell receptor beta chains came from one sample sequenced in a study of shared clonotypes between healthy human individuals. Sequenced by immunoSEQ multiplex PCR; TCRdb stores in-frame clones only, minus some. The sample has approximately 1,500,000 clones, 95% to 99% seen once. The sequencing input was naive CD4+ T cells sorted from blood. Subset given: CD45RA+ positively selected. The receptors here all came from a man aged 30-40 years in good health.

V and J are TRBV28 and TRBJ2-7; D possibly corresponds to TRBD2 (6 bases). Trimming removed 5 bases from V and 3 bases from J, with 11 bases in between. Germline values: CDR1 MDHEN, CDR2 SYDVKM. The CDR3 runs 13 residues. The CDR3 region has the DNA TGTGCCAGCAGTCCATGGGGGGTCTACGAGCAGTACTTC. It specifies CASSPWGVYEQYF.

The chain uses TRBV2 and TRBJ1-1, with D unclear. Looked up from germline, CDR1 is SNHLY and CDR2 is FYNNEI. The CDR3 extends over 14 amino acids. V was pared by 7 bases and J by 0 bases, with 12 bases between. CDR3 in DNA: TGTGCCAGCACGCAAGGCCGTTTGAACACTGAAGCTTTCTTT. This codes for CASTQGRLNTEAFF.